The entry that follows covers one T cell receptor beta chain sequence. Its antigen is not yet known. Per-base quality was not reported, and no clone a single base away is much larger than it. V gives up 6 bases and J gives up 9 bases, and the segment between their germline ends measures 15 bases. The CDR3 starts with the cysteine, ends with the phenylalanine, and has 12 residues. CDR3 DNA is the only sequence kept; it has 36 bases, read in frame from the first base. TCRbeta CDR3 regions were amplified from genomic DNA using the immunoSEQ Assay, a bias-controlled multiplex PCR. In the authors' own workflow: The number of nucleated cells in each sample was estimated by amplification of reference gene primers within the assay. To quantify the absolute abundance of each unique TCRbeta CDR3 rearrangement, sequence reads were collapsed and filtered. For each sample, productive Simpson clonality was calculated as the square root of Simpson's diversity index across productive rearrangements. TCRdb took this table from immuneACCESS and kept in-frame rearrangements with V and J called. Such tables lack part of the clones; where checked against another copy, unresolved V genes explain under half of the gap, and the rest is unexplained. V, J and clone size reflect that table, while D and trimming were determined from the DNA. The sample contains about 140,000 clones, around 80% of them found a single time. Clones ranked in the top ten supply 10% of the sample.

These data come from a study of blood T cell repertoires in COVID-19 (dated by TCRdb to 2020 to 2021). Regarding the research as a whole: Samples covering the acute and convalescent phases of COVID-19 were provided by collaborators in the United States, Italy and Spain. The material from the prospective study consisted of cDNA or gDNA derived from T cells, B-cell-depleted T cells, or PBMCs. Subjects who had been exposed to COVID-19, were actively infected with it, or had recovered from it provided the deeply sampled blood TCRbeta repertoires that made up the dataset. The repertoires were released in a freely available public database meant as a resource for research on the immune response to SARS-CoV-2. Samples came from the ongoing ImmuneRACE study (first 160 participants) plus 1,254 subjects from 6 global collaborators. The sample metadata nearly always contained a de-identified subject ID, COVID-19 status, age in years and sex. Where available, HLA class I and class II types were taken from metadata supplied by the sample provider and were not determined by assay-based typing.

Whole blood was collected in K2EDTA tubes by collaborating institutions according to the institutions' own protocols. For TCRbeta analysis, collaborators shipped samples as frozen whole blood, isolated PBMCs, or DNA extracted from either of those sample types. Summary of the overall study and its limitations: How much clinical and demographic metadata was included differed by source and by participant, and the metadata was provided uncurated.

The specimen sequenced was peripheral blood. The sequence is built from TRBV12-3 or TRBV12-4 and TRBJ2-7; D gene: possibly TRBD2, on 5 matching bases. This clonotype was obtained from a man in his 60s with active or convalescent COVID-19. The DNA reads TGTGCCAGCAGCCTTACACGGACTTGGCAGTACTTC. This is translated as CASSLTRTWQYF.